This T cell receptor beta chain derives from a study of Ad26.COV2.S vaccination and SARS-CoV-2 variants. The overall study: Among those in the COV1001 Ad26.COV2.S trial arm was the donor. Ad26.COV2.S was injected intramuscularly once or twice, 56 days apart.

The ends lost 2 bases at V and 4 bases at J; junction bases unmatched: 8. CDR1 and CDR2 from the germline V gene are LNHDA and SQIVND (reference sequence). The CDR3 has 16 amino acids. As to treatment: about 20 received Ad26.COV2.S at low or high dose, single or two shots; about 5 received placebo; per-sample allocation not given. Sampling was performed 63 days after the first vaccine or placebo injection. Clones were sequenced by immunoSEQ multiplex PCR, and TCRdb holds only the in-frame ones, with some missing. Seen here are hundreds of thousands of clones, around 87% observed once, and the top ten hold around 3.5%.

Sequences were derived from peripheral blood, sampled in a trial of Ad26.COV2.S vaccine versus placebo. The sequence was collected from a person between 18 and 65 years old who received the Ad26.COV2.S COVID-19 vaccine or a placebo. This sequence joins TRBV19 and TRBJ1-5, with 7 bases identical to TRBD1. In DNA form, the CDR3 reads TGTGCCAGTAGTATACACAGGGGCAGCACTAATCAGCCCCAGCATTTT. It specifies CASSIHRGSTNQPQHF. Combining the CDR3 with reference TRBV19 and TRBJ1-5 gives the whole variable domain DGGITQSPKYLFRKEGQNVTLSCEQNLNHDAMYWYRQDPGQGLRLIYYSQIVNDFQKGDIAEGYSVSREKKESFPLTVTSAQKNPTAFYLCASSIHRGSTNQPQHFGDGTRLSIL.